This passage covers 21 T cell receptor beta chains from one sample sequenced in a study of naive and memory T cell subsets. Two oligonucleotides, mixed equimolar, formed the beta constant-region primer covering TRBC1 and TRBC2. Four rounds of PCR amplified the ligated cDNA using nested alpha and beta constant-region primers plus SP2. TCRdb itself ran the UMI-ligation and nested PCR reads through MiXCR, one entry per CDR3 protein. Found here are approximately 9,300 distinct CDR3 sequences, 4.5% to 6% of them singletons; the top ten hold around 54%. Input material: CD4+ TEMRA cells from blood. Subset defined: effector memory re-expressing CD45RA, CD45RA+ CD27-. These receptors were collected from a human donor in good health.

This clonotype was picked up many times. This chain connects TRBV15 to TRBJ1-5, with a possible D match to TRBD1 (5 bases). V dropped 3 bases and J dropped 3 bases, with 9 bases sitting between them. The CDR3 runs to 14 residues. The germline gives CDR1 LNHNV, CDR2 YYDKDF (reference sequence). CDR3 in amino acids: CATSRTDPNQPQHF. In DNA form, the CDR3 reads TGTGCCACCAGCAGGACAGATCCCAATCAGCCCCAGCATTTT.

The CDR3 coding sequence is TGCGCCAGCAGTCAACATGCCCTCCTCTACGAGCAGTACTTC. Its translation: CASSQHALLYEQYF. The gene calls are TRBV23-1 and TRBJ2-7; D gene ambiguous. TRBV23-1 is noted as an ORF with a role that remains uncertain. This CDR3 region has 14 residues. V was cut by 2 bases and J by 3 bases, with 11 bases left in between.

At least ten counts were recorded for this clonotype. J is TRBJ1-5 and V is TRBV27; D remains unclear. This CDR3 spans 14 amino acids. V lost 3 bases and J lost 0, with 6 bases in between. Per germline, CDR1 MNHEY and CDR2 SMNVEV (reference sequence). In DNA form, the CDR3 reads TGTGCCAGCAGTTTCTATGGTAGCAATCAGCCCCAGCATTTT. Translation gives CASSFYGSNQPQHF.

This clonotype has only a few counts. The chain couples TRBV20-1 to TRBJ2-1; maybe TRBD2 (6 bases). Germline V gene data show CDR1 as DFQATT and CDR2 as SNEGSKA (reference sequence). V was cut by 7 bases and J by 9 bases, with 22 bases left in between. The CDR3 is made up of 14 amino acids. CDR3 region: CSVPLPGLRGEQFF. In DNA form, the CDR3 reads TGCAGTGTCCCCCTTCCGGGACTTCGGGGTGAGCAGTTCTTC.

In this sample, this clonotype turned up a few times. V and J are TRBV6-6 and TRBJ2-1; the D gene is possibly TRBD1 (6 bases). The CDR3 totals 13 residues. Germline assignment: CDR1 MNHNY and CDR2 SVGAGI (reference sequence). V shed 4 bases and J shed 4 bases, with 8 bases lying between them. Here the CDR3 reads CASSFGQYNEQFF. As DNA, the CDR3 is TGTGCCAGCAGTTTCGGACAGTACAATGAGCAGTTCTTC.

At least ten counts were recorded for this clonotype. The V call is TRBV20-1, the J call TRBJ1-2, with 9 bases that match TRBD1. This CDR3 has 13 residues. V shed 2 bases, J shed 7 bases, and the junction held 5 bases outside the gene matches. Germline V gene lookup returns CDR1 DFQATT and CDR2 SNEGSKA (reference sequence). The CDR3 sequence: CSARRTGAGGYTF. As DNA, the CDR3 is TGCAGTGCTAGACGGACAGGGGCAGGTGGCTACACCTTC.

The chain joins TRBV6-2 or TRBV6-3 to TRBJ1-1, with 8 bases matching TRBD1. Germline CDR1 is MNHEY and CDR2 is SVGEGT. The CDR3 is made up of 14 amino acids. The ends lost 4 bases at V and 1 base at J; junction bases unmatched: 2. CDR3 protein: CASSSDRGNTEAFF. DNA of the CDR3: TGTGCCAGCAGTTCTGACAGGGGGAACACTGAAGCTTTCTTT.

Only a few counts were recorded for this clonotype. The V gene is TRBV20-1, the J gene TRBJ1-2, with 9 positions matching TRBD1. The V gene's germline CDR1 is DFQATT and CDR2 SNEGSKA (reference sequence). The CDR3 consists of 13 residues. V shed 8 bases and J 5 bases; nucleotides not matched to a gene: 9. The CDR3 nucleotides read TGCAGTCAAGTGGGACAGGGCCGATATGGCTACACCTTC. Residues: CSQVGQGRYGYTF.

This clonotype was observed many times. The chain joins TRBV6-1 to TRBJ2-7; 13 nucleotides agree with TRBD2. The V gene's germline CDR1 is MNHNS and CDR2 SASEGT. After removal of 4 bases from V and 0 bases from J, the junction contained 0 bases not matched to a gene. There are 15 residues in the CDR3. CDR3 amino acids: CASSGLAGGSYEQYF. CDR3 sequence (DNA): TGTGCCAGCAGTGGACTAGCGGGAGGCTCCTACGAGCAGTACTTC.

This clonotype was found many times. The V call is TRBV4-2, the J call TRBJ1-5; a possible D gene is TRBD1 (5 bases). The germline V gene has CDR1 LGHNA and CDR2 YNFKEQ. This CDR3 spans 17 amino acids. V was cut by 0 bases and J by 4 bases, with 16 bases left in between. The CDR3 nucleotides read TGTGCCAGCAGCCAAGATCCCGGGGCTAAAGGGAATCAGCCCCAGCATTTT. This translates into CASSQDPGAKGNQPQHF.

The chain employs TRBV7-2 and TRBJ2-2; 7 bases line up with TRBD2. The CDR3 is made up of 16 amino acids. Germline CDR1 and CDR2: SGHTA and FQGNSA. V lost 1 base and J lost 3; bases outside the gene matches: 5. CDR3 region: CASSLVAGVDTGELFF. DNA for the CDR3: TGTGCCAGCAGCTTAGTGGCGGGAGTTGACACCGGGGAGCTGTTTTTT.

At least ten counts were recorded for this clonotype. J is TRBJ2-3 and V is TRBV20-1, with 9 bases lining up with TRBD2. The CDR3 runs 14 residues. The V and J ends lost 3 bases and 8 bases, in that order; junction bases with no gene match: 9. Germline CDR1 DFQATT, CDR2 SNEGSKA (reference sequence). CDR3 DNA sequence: TGCAGTGCTAGGGGCCTAGCGGGGTCGTCTACGCAGTATTTT. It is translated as CSARGLAGSSTQYF.

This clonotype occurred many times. CDR3 in amino acids: CASRPGQMYEQYF. The CDR3 coding sequence is TGTGCCAGCAGGCCGGGACAGATGTACGAGCAGTACTTC. The V call is TRBV12-3 or TRBV12-4, the J call TRBJ2-7; 7 nucleotides line up with TRBD1. V gave up 6 bases and J gave up 4 bases; unmatched junction bases: 6. CDR3 size: 13 residues.

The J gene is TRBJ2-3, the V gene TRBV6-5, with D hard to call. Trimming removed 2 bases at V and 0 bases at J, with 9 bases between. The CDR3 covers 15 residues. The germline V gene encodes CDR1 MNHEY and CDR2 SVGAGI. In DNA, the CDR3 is TGTGCCAGCAGTTACGAGCTTACTAGCACAGATACGCAGTATTTT. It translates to CASSYELTSTDTQYF.

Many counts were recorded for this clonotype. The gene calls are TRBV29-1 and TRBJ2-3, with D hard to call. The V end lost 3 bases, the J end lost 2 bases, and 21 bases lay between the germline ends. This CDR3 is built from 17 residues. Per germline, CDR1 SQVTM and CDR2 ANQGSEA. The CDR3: CSVDKAGTTHFTDTQYF. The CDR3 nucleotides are TGCAGCGTTGATAAGGCTGGAACTACTCATTTCACAGATACGCAGTATTTT.

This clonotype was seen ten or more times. The CDR3 sequence is CASSYEGQGLSNQPQHF. CDR3 DNA sequence: TGTGCCAGCAGTTACGAGGGACAGGGGCTGTCCAATCAGCCCCAGCATTTT. This chain links TRBV6-2 or TRBV6-3 with TRBJ1-5; TRBD1 agrees at 10 bases. The CDR3 runs to 17 residues. With V trimmed by 2 bases and J by 3 bases, 7 bases remained unmatched. Germline V gives CDR1 MNHEY, CDR2 SVGEGT.

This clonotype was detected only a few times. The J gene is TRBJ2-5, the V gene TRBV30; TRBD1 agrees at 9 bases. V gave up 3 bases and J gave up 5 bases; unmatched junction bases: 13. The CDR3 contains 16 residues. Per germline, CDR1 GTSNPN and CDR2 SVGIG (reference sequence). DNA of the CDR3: TGTGCCTGGAGCTTTGGGACAGGGCCCCGGGGTGAGACCCAGTACTTC. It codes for CAWSFGTGPRGETQYF.

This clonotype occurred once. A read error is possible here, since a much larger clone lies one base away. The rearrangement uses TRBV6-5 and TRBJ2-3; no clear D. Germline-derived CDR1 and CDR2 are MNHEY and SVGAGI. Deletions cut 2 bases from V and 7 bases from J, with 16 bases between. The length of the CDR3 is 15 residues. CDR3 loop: CASSYAYYTTYTQYF. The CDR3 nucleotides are TGTGCCAGCAGTTACGCCTACTATACTACATATACGCAGTATTTT.

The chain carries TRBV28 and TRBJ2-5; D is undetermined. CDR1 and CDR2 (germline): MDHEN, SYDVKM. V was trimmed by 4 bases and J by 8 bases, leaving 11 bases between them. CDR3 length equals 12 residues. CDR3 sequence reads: CASSSSIATQYF. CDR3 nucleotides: TGTGCCAGCAGTTCCTCTATAGCTACCCAGTACTTC. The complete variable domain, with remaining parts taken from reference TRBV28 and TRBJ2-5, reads DVKVTQSSRYLVKRTGEKVFLECVQDMDHENMFWYRQDPGLGLRLIYFSYDVKMKEKGDIPEGYSVSREKKERFSLILESASTNQTSMYLCASSSSIATQYFGPGTRLLVL.

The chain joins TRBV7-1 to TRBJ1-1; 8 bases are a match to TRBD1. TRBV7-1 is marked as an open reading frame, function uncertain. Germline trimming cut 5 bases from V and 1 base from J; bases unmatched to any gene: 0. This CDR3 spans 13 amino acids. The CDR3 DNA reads TGTGCCAGCAGCGGACAGGGGAACACTGAAGCTTTCTTT. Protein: CASSGQGNTEAFF.

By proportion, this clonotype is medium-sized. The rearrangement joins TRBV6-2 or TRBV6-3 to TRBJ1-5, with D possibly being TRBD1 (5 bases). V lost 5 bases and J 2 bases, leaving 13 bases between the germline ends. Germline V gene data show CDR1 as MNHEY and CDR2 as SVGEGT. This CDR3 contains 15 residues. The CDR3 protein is CASSTGGGGNQPQHF. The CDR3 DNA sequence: TGTGCCAGCAGTACAGGAGGAGGGGGCAATCAGCCCCAGCATTTT.